These 15 T cell receptor beta chains share one sample of origin, sequenced in a study of cytomegalovirus exposure and HLA in healthy donors. PCR involved 60 Vbeta and 13 Jbeta primers. Clones were sequenced by immunoSEQ multiplex PCR, and TCRdb holds only the in-frame ones, with some missing. The sample lists roughly 120,000 clones, around 77% occurring once. The sequenced sample was PBMCs. The origin of the receptors is a human donor in good health.

The chain uses TRBV4-1 and TRBJ1-1, with 8 bases aligning to TRBD1. The J segment lost 4 bases and the V segment lost 3 bases, leaving 4 bases of the junction unmatched. The CDR3 spans 14 residues. CDR1 MGHRA and CDR2 YSYEKL come from the germline V gene. The CDR3 DNA reads TGCGCCAGCAGCCAGAAGGACAGGGCCACTGAAGCTTTCTTT. As protein: CASSQKDRATEAFF.

With respect to this clone: The germline gene is not matched at one end of the junction; a read error may be the cause. The V gene is TRBV23-1, the J gene TRBJ2-4, with D possibly TRBD1 on 5 matching bases. TRBV23-1 is classed as an ORF, of uncertain function. The CDR3 extends over 17 amino acids. For the CDR3, the DNA is TGCGCCAGCAGTCAATTCGACAGAGATGGAGCCAAAAACAGTCAGTACTTC. It specifies CASSQFDRDGAKNSQYF.

This rearrangement joins TRBV5-1 to TRBJ2-7; 8 bases align to TRBD1. In germline, CDR1 is SGHRS, CDR2 YFSETQ. With 0 bases clipped from V and 6 bases from J, the junction kept 5 bases outside the gene matches. The CDR3 has 14 amino acids. CDR3 in DNA: TGCGCCAGCAGCTTGGGGACAGGGTCGTTCGAGCAGTACTTC. It specifies CASSLGTGSFEQYF.

The chain employs TRBV5-1 and TRBJ1-2, with D possibly being TRBD1 (6 bases). This CDR3 is built from 12 residues. Germline CDR1 reads SGHRS; CDR2 reads YFSETQ. The V and J ends lost 0 bases and 6 bases respectively, with 6 bases between them. The CDR3 spells CASSLEGDGYTF. CDR3 nucleotides: TGCGCCAGCAGCTTGGAGGGGGATGGCTACACCTTC.

This chain joins TRBV2 and TRBJ1-5; 7 positions match TRBD1. V was clipped by 0 bases and J by 5 bases; unmatched bases: 22. The CDR3 extends over 21 amino acids. The germline gives CDR1 SNHLY, CDR2 FYNNEI. Written as DNA, the CDR3 is TGTGCCAGCAGTGAAGCGCTTCGGCCTGGGCAGGGGGAGTGGTTAGATCAGCCCCAGCATTTT. Protein sequence: CASSEALRPGQGEWLDQPQHF.

This sequence joins TRBV9 and TRBJ2-3; TRBD2 aligns across 10 bases. With 5 bases clipped from V and 3 bases from J, the junction kept 9 bases outside the gene matches. The germline gives CDR1 SGDLS, CDR2 YYNGEE. The CDR3 totals 16 residues. This chain's CDR3 is CASSTLAGEGTDTQYF. The CDR3 coding sequence is TGTGCCAGCAGTACCCTAGCGGGAGAAGGGACAGATACGCAGTATTTT.

Only one count was recorded for this clone. The genes are TRBV2 and TRBJ1-2; possible D gene TRBD1, 6 bases. V was clipped by 3 bases and J by 4 bases, with 15 bases between them. Germline assignment: CDR1 SNHLY and CDR2 FYNNEI. The CDR3 is 15 residues long. CDR3 sequence reads: CASSEEAGVSYGYTF. The CDR3 nucleotides read TGTGCCAGCAGTGAGGAGGCAGGGGTCAGCTATGGCTACACCTTC.

The CDR3 is CASSFDREQYF. CDR3 sequence (DNA): TGTGCCAGCAGCTTCGACAGGGAGCAGTACTTC. This chain connects TRBV11-3 to TRBJ2-4; 7 bases are a match to TRBD1. After removal of 3 bases from V and 13 bases from J, the junction contained 3 bases not matched to a gene. The germline V gene has CDR1 SGHNT and CDR2 YENEEA. The CDR3 is 11 residues long.

The V call is TRBV6-1, the J call TRBJ1-1; D is unresolved. With 6 bases removed from V and 3 bases from J, the gap between germline ends came to 11 bases. From germline, CDR1 is MNHNS and CDR2 SASEGT. This CDR3 is built from 13 residues. Written as DNA, the CDR3 is TGTGCCAGCAGGGACGGGGTAGACACTGAAGCTTTCTTT. Encoded protein: CASRDGVDTEAFF.

The CDR3: CASSETPGTSGRVVYEQFF. The CDR3 coding sequence is TGTGCCAGCAGTGAGACCCCCGGGACTAGCGGGAGGGTGGTCTATGAGCAGTTCTTC. This rearrangement joins TRBV2 to TRBJ2-1, with 16 bases lining up with TRBD2. The CDR3 contains 19 residues. Germline trimming cut 3 bases from V and 8 bases from J; bases unmatched to any gene: 13. Germline CDR1 is SNHLY and CDR2 is FYNNEI.

This clone has only a few counts. The chain has TRBV7-2 and TRBJ1-2; 11 bases agree with TRBD1. This CDR3 has 15 residues. Looked up from germline, CDR1 is SGHTA and CDR2 is FQGNSA. V shed 4 bases and J 8 bases; nucleotides not matched to a gene: 9. CDR3 region: CASSSPRTGGGGYTF. CDR3 bases: TGTGCCAGCAGCTCGCCCCGGACAGGGGGCGGCGGCTACACCTTC.

The chain couples TRBV19 to TRBJ2-6; TRBD1 matches at 9 bases. Per the germline V gene, CDR1 is LNHDA and CDR2 is SQIVND (reference sequence). The CDR3 has 19 residues. Germline trimming cut 5 bases from V and 2 bases from J; bases unmatched to any gene: 13. CDR3 protein: CASSVHGTGSFTGANVLTF. CDR3 DNA: TGTGCCAGTAGTGTTCACGGGACAGGGTCTTTTACTGGGGCCAACGTCCTGACTTTC. Filled out from reference TRBV19 and TRBJ2-6, the complete variable domain reads DGGITQSPKYLFRKEGQNVTLSCEQNLNHDAMYWYRQDPGQGLRLIYYSQIVNDFQKGDIAEGYSVSREKKESFPLTVTSAQKNPTAFYLCASSVHGTGSFTGANVLTFGAGSRLTVL.

The J gene is TRBJ1-1, the V gene TRBV7-9; D is perhaps TRBD1 (6 bases). The CDR3 extends over 15 amino acids. Trimming removed 5 bases at V and 6 bases at J, with 19 bases between. CDR1 and CDR2 from the germline V gene are SEHNR and FQNEAQ (reference sequence). CDR3 residues: CASSLGQLGKPEAFF. DNA for the CDR3: TGTGCCAGCAGCCTAGGACAGCTAGGAAAACCTGAAGCTTTCTTT.

The J gene is TRBJ1-5, the V gene TRBV28; D is undetermined. This CDR3 is built from 15 residues. The V gene lost 5 bases and the J gene lost 7 bases, with 18 bases spanning the gap. The germline V gene encodes CDR1 MDHEN and CDR2 SYDVKM. CDR3 in DNA: TGTGCCAGCAGTCCACCCAGGCTACTAGGGCAGCCCCAGCATTTT. Amino acid sequence: CASSPPRLLGQPQHF.

This clone was observed a handful of times. The V and J genes are TRBV10-3 and TRBJ2-1; the match to TRBD1 covers 12 bases. This CDR3 comprises 15 residues. J lost 6 bases, V lost 4 bases, and 4 bases had no gene match. From germline, CDR1 is ENHRY and CDR2 SYGVKD. The CDR3 here is CAISVQGQGANEQFF. CDR3 nucleotides: TGTGCCATCAGTGTACAGGGACAGGGGGCCAATGAGCAGTTCTTC.